This T cell receptor (beta chain) derives from a study of cytomegalovirus exposure and HLA in healthy donors. Points from the study as a whole: Reportedly, a later analysis found an Asian-associated ancestry cluster had fewer N-insertions than the approximately 670-donor mean. A later analysis by the authors found several of the most significant clusters apparently linked to common viral pathogens. Researchers reported in a later analysis that a missense DCLRE1C variant was tied to TCR beta V- and J-gene trimming.

About this clone itself: What it recognizes is unknown.

The PCR contained 60 Vbeta and 13 Jbeta primers. As handled by the study authors: Roughly 10 million shared chains were among 80 million or so unique TCR beta chains counted in a later analysis. The method was immunoSEQ multiplex PCR; TCRdb's version includes in-frame clones alone and lacks a portion of them. The V and J calls and clone size were taken over from that table, and D and trimming were inferred from the DNA. The profile shows about 140,000 clones, roughly four fifths of them singletons. Germline V lookup: CDR1 SGHAT, CDR2 FQNNGV. This CDR3 has 18 amino acids. Trimming at V came to 4 bases and at J to 1 base, leaving 11 bases not matched to a gene.

The sequence came from a woman in her sixties in good health and CMV-seropositive. Sequencing input: PBMCs. This chain joins TRBV11-2 and TRBJ2-3, with 10 bases matching TRBD1. CDR3 in amino acids: CASSSDRGLAGRTDTQYF. The DNA of the CDR3 is TGTGCCAGCAGCTCGGACAGGGGGTTAGCGGGCCGCACAGATACGCAGTATTTT. The full variable domain, in which reference TRBV11-2 and TRBJ2-3 provide the parts outside the CDR3, is EAGVAQSPRYKIIEKRQSVAFWCNPISGHATLYWYQQILGQGPKLLIQFQNNGVVDDSQLPKDRFSAERLKGVDSTLKIQPAKLEDSAVYLCASSSDRGLAGRTDTQYFGPGTRLTVL.